The present TCR beta chain was sequenced within a study of T cell responses to AZD1222 COVID-19 vaccine listed by TCRdb under 2021. For context, the study as a whole: AZD1222 recipients given second doses at about 4 weeks or at about 12 weeks were pooled, since spike-specific TCR depth and breadth were not found to differ between the two schedules. Trial participants were enrolled by age into subgroups of 18-55, 56-69 and 70-plus years, and roughly 160, 29 and 62 TCR-sequenced participants, respectively, were included in these subgroups. TCR sequencing covered fewer than 250 trial participants: about 210 given two doses of AZD1222 and approximately 25 given two doses of MenACWY control vaccine. The full study reports these points: Conclusions about previously exposed vaccinees are limited because only six or seven AZD1222 recipients were SARS-CoV-2 seropositive at baseline. After two AZD1222 doses, both the breadth and the depth of spike-specific TCRs were significantly higher than at day 0 and than in MenACWY recipients. The whole spike protein was spanned by vaccine-associated CD4 TCRs, and dominant responses were seen in regions 160-218 and 743-854. Because no samples from the day 14 peak response were available, repertoires could be characterized only after the peak T cell response. The 56-69-year group was small, and its depth increase did not reach significance, likely because of low power. Epitopes outside the regions mutated in the B.1.351 and B.1.1.7 variants were reportedly recognized by nearly half of the unique spike-specific TCRs. Participants were mostly white British, with more females than males. The authors suggested clonal diversity may have been underestimated.

CDR1 and CDR2 were assigned from the germline V gene (reference sequence) as LNHDA and SQIVND. The CDR3 runs 14 amino acids, cysteine and phenylalanine included. Kept here is only the CDR3 DNA, which spans 42 bases and is read in frame from base 1. V was cut back by 3 bases and J by 7 bases, leaving a gap of 13 bases between them. The time point tag for this specimen amounts to: baseline before first vaccination. Vaccinee samples were obtained from the UK trials COV001 and COV002, which included a single-blind randomized controlled phase 2/3 trial of AZD1222 (ChAdOx1 nCoV-19) in healthy adults. For TCRbeta chain sequencing, PBMC samples from trial participants were taken at day 0 and at day 28 after the second dose. With respect to this clone: Its antigen is currently not known. Nothing much larger sits one base from this clone, and base qualities are not available.

The CDR3 regions of human TCRbeta chains were analyzed by immunosequencing. Per the source publication's procedure: TCRs in the repertoires were compared against a reference library of SARS-CoV-2-specific TCRs that had been generated with the MIRA antigen-specificity platform. Breadth was defined as the fraction of unique TCRs that were SARS-CoV-2-associated. Depth was defined as the fraction of total T cells that were SARS-CoV-2-associated. Each spike-specific TCR was assigned to its reactive spike region and to a CD4 or CD8 class using the MIRA data. Log10-transformed breadth and depth values were compared by one-way ANOVA with Sidak's multiple comparisons tests. Imported from immuneACCESS, the table was reduced by TCRdb to in-frame sequences with V and J called. These copies leave out some clones; in studies compared against another copy, an unresolved V gene accounts for under half, and the cause of the remainder is not known. The V and J calls and clone size are taken from that table; D and trimming were inferred from the DNA. The sample table contains about 140,000 clones; only one count was recorded for approximately 86% of them. The ten largest clones add up to around 3% of the sample.

Sequences were derived from peripheral blood, sampled on day 0 of AZD1222 vaccination. The sequence links TRBV19 to TRBJ2-1; matching of 6 bases hints at TRBD1 as the D gene. This clonotype was obtained from an adult in good health. The CDR3 here reads CASSIGQGSNEQFF. In nucleotide form, the sequence is TGTGCCAGTAGTATTGGGCAGGGGAGTAATGAGCAGTTCTTC.